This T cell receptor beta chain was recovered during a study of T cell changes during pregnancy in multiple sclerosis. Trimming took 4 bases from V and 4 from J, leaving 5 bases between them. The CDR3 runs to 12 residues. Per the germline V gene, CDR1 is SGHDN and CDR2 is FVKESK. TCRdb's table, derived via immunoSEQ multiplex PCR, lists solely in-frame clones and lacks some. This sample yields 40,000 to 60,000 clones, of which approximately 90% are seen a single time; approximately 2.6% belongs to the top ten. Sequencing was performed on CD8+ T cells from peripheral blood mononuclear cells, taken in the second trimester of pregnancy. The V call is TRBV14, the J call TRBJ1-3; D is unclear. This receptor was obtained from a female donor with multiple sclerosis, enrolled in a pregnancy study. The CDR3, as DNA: TGTGCCAGCAGCCCAGCGGGAAACACCATATATTTT. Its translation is CASSPAGNTIYF.